This TCR beta chain emerged from a study of Graves' ophthalmopathy and Graves' hyperthyroidism. Study at large: Where ophthalmopathy was absent within 18 months of follow-up, hyperthyroidism was stable.

Hyperthyroidism patients had new diagnoses, durations under 2 months, and ages of 18 to 65. Uncontrolled infections, other autoimmune diseases, pregnancy or lactation barred patients from enrollment. RNA transcripts served as template for amplifying TCR beta CDR3 sequences. First-round RT-PCR with HTBI primers preceded a second-round multiplex PCR. TCRdb passed the multiplex PCR reads through MiXCR, listing each CDR3 protein once. The sample carries about 1.1 million distinct CDR3 sequences, about 40% recorded once. With 3 bases removed from V and 2 bases from J, the gap between germline ends came to 10 bases. Germline loops: CDR1 LNHNV, CDR2 YYDKDF (reference sequence). This CDR3 is built from 14 residues.

The genes are TRBV15 and TRBJ1-2, with D unresolved. The sequence was collected from an adult man with Graves' hyperthyroidism. The material sequenced was peripheral blood or thyroid tissue (not recorded which). The CDR3 region is CATSRMTTNYGYTF. The CDR3, as DNA: TGTGCCACCAGCAGGATGACGACGAACTATGGCTACACCTTC.